This section outlines one TCR beta chain sequence together with its context. The data were obtained in a study of shared T cell receptors in the human thymus. Trimming cost V 0 bases and J 3 bases, with 6 bases left between them. Germline CDR1 MNHEY, CDR2 SVGAGI. This CDR3 has 13 residues. TCRdb's table, derived via immunoSEQ multiplex PCR, lists solely in-frame clones and lacks some. The sample records hundreds of thousands of clones, 70% to 90% being singletons. These records were also assigned to another study, of human thymus T cells. Per that paper: Resections were taken during corrective heart surgery, and the thymus tissue came from these. Related research described thymic repertoires that were highly overlapping among unrelated individuals.

Sequencing was done on a sample of thymocytes. This chain joins TRBV6-5 and TRBJ2-7; D might be TRBD2 (6 bases). The sequence was collected from a boy under three years old with a congenital heart defect. The CDR3 is CASSYSAGYEQYF. The CDR3 nucleotides are TGTGCCAGCAGTTACTCAGCGGGCTACGAGCAGTACTTC.